What follows are 7 T cell receptor beta chains derived from one specimen sequenced in a study of blood T cell repertoires in COVID-19. Sequencing used immunoSEQ multiplex PCR; TCRdb keeps in-frame clones, though not all of them. The profile covers about 460,000 clones, with 80% to 90% appearing a single time and approximately 8.3% taken by the ten largest. Sequencing was performed on PBMCs or T cells enriched from blood (not recorded which). The receptors were sampled from a woman aged 55-75 years who had recovered from COVID-19.

The chain carries TRBV7-6 and TRBJ2-3; D is possibly TRBD2 (5 bases). The CDR3 has 14 amino acids. Germline V gives CDR1 SGHVS, CDR2 FNYEAQ. Trimming left V 0 bases short and J 4 bases short, with 8 bases between. CDR3 in DNA: TGTGCCAGCAGCTTAGCAGGGCGGGCAGATACGCAGTATTTT. Its translation is CASSLAGRADTQYF.

The chain links TRBV5-1 to TRBJ2-2; 7 nucleotides agree with TRBD1. V lost 7 bases and J lost 4; bases outside the gene matches: 7. From germline, CDR1 is SGHRS and CDR2 YFSETQ. CDR3 length: 14 residues. CDR3 sequence: CASGPGQFTGELFF. The CDR3, as DNA: TGCGCCAGCGGACCGGGACAGTTCACCGGGGAGCTGTTTTTT.

The chain links TRBV19 to TRBJ1-6, with D possibly being TRBD1 (5 bases). Germline V lookup: CDR1 LNHDA, CDR2 SQIVND (reference sequence). The CDR3 is 13 amino acids. CDR3: CASVGQVNSPLHF. In DNA form, the CDR3 reads TGTGCGTCAGTGGGGCAGGTTAATTCACCCCTCCACTTT.

Here the CDR3 reads CASRKRSGETQYF. The CDR3 DNA reads as TGCGCCAGCAGAAAGCGGAGCGGGGAGACCCAGTACTTC. The gene calls are TRBV5-1 and TRBJ2-5, with D maybe TRBD2 (6 bases). Looked up from germline, CDR1 is SGHRS and CDR2 is YFSETQ. Trimming shortened V by 5 bases and J by 5 bases, and 13 bases separated the two germline ends. This CDR3 has 13 residues.

The CDR3 sequence is CASRPDRPRDQPQHF. For the CDR3, the DNA is TGTGCCAGCAGACCAGACAGGCCCAGGGACCAGCCCCAGCATTTT. The chain carries TRBV7-8 and TRBJ1-5; a possible D gene is TRBD1 (6 bases). The CDR3 is 15 amino acids. The ends were cut back, 6 bases at V and 7 bases at J, with 19 bases in the middle. CDR1 and CDR2 (germline): SGHVS, FQNEAQ.

The chain has TRBV19 and TRBJ1-3, with TRBD1 identical over 7 bases. This CDR3 region has 16 residues. Trimming cost V 7 bases and J 4 bases; bases outside gene matches: 13. CDR1 is LNHDA, CDR2 SQIVND, per germline (reference sequence). The CDR3 DNA sequence: TGTGCCAGTACTGTGACAGGGCTTTCGCCCGGAAACACCATATATTTT. Translation gives CASTVTGLSPGNTIYF.

This chain joins TRBV5-1 and TRBJ1-2, with 9 nucleotides matching TRBD1. This CDR3 contains 14 residues. V lost 0 bases to trimming and J lost 6 bases; unmatched junction nucleotides: 3. Germline assignment: CDR1 SGHRS and CDR2 YFSETQ. This chain's CDR3 is CASSLATGGDGYTF. Here the CDR3 DNA reads TGCGCCAGCAGCTTGGCCACAGGGGGCGATGGCTACACCTTC.